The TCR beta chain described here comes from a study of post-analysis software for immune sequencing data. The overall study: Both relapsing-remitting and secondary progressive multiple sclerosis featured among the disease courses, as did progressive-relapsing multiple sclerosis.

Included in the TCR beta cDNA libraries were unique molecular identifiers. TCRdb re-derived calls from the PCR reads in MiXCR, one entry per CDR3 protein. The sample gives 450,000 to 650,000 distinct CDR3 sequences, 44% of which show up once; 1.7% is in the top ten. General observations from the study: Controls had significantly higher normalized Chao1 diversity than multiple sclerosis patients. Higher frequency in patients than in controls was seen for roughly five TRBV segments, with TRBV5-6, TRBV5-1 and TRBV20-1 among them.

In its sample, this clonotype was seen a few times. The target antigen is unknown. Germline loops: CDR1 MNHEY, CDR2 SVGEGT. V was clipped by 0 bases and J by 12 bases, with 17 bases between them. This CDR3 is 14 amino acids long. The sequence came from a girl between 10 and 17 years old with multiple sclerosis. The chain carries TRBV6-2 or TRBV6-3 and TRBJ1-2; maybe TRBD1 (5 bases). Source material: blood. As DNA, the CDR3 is TGTGCCAGCAGTTACTCGAGGGGATTAGAGGGAAACACCTTC. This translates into CASSYSRGLEGNTF.